This TCR beta chain emerged from a study of cytomegalovirus exposure and HLA in healthy donors. The PCR employed 60 Vbeta primers together with 13 Jbeta primers. The method was immunoSEQ multiplex PCR; TCRdb's version includes in-frame clones alone and lacks a portion of them. The sample records 150,000 to 200,000 clones, 70% to 80% being singletons. V shed 0 bases and J 7 bases; nucleotides not matched to a gene: 12. The V gene's germline CDR1 is SGHRS and CDR2 YFSETQ. CDR3 length: 17 residues. This TCR was sampled from a woman aged 50 to 60 in good health and CMV-seronegative. Specimen: PBMCs. This chain links TRBV5-1 with TRBJ1-4; 7 nucleotides match TRBD1. The CDR3 reads CASSLGRGLGTSEKLFF. The CDR3 DNA is TGCGCCAGCAGCTTGGGCAGGGGGTTGGGTACGAGTGAAAAACTGTTTTTT.